One and the same sample provided the 18 T cell receptor beta chains below, sequenced in a study of T cell repertoires in cytomegalovirus infection. MiXCR was run by TCRdb on the reads, yielding one entry per CDR3 protein. The data hold roughly 990,000 distinct CDR3 sequences, with around 31% observed a single time. These receptors are not linked to any known antigen. The material sequenced was cultured CD8+ T cells from PBMCs, taken from culture after CMV antigen stimulation. The receptors shown here come from a human donor in good health (CMV status not recorded). Some clones in this sample may be carry-over from other donors' samples.

This clonotype was observed many times. The genes are TRBV5-1 and TRBJ1-5; D unclear. Between the trimmed V and J ends, which lost 0 bases and 7 bases, there was a span of 11 bases. The CDR3 totals 14 residues. Germline V gene lookup returns CDR1 SGHRS and CDR2 YFSETQ. The CDR3 DNA reads TGCGCCAGCAGCTTGGGGAATGTGGGACAGCCCCAGCATTTT. Translation gives CASSLGNVGQPQHF.

This clonotype has a handful of counts. The genes are TRBV6-2 or TRBV6-3 and TRBJ2-1, with 11 bases fitting TRBD1. The CDR3 spans 18 residues. Germline trimming cut 4 bases from V and 6 bases from J; bases unmatched to any gene: 14. Per germline, CDR1 MNHEY and CDR2 SVGEGT. The CDR3 sequence: CASSSSILTGTGGNEQFF. The CDR3 DNA reads as TGTGCCAGCAGTTCATCAATCTTAACCGGGACAGGGGGCAATGAGCAGTTCTTC.

This clonotype has only a few counts. This rearrangement joins TRBV6-5 to TRBJ1-5, with D unresolved. Per germline, CDR1 MNHEY and CDR2 SVGAGI. The CDR3 runs to 16 residues. The V gene lost 5 bases and the J gene lost 2 bases, with 16 bases spanning the gap. In nucleotides, the CDR3 is TGTGCCAGCAGTCTCCAGTTTGGTGGGGGCAATCAGCCCCAGCATTTT. Translating gives CASSLQFGGGNQPQHF.

J is TRBJ1-2 and V is TRBV25-1; TRBD1 is a possible D gene (5 bases). The CDR3 is 13 amino acids. In germline, CDR1 is MGHDK, CDR2 SYGVNS. V lost 0 bases and J lost 5, with 7 bases in between. The DNA for the CDR3 is TGTGCCAGCAGTGAATACAGGGCGTATGGCTACACCTTC. It yields the protein CASSEYRAYGYTF.

V gene TRBV6-6 combines with J gene TRBJ1-1; no reliable D call. CDR3 size: 14 residues. V was clipped by 7 bases and J by 6 bases, with 18 bases between them. Germline loops: CDR1 MNHNY, CDR2 SVGAGI (reference sequence). The CDR3 is CASTSEEVWAEAFF. The CDR3 bases are TGTGCCAGCACCTCCGAGGAGGTATGGGCTGAAGCTTTCTTT.

This clonotype was detected only a few times. CDR3 nucleotides: TGTGCCAGTACCACAGGGATTGAGCAGTTCTTC. Its translation is CASTTGIEQFF. This chain connects TRBV19 to TRBJ2-1; the D gene is possibly TRBD1 (6 bases). The CDR3 spans 11 residues. The germline V gene encodes CDR1 LNHDA and CDR2 SQIVND (reference sequence). Trimming took off 7 bases at V and 9 bases at J, with 10 bases between the two ends.

V usage is TRBV6-1 and J usage is TRBJ2-1; TRBD1 matches at 8 bases. The V and J ends lost 7 bases and 4 bases, in that order; junction bases with no gene match: 3. Germline V lookup: CDR1 MNHNS, CDR2 SASEGT. This CDR3 spans 13 amino acids. The CDR3 region is CASTGQGYNEQFF. The CDR3 DNA sequence: TGTGCCAGCACCGGACAGGGATACAATGAGCAGTTCTTC.

This clonotype was found a few times. The rearrangement links TRBV4-1 to TRBJ1-3; weak D call: TRBD1 (5 bases). The CDR3 sequence is 15 residues long. Germline V gene lookup returns CDR1 MGHRA and CDR2 YSYEKL. Trimming removed 0 bases at V and 1 base at J, with 7 bases between. CDR3 nucleotide sequence: TGCGCCAGCAGCCAAGAAGGGGCATCTGGAAACACCATATATTTT. Protein product: CASSQEGASGNTIYF.

V usage is TRBV27 and J usage is TRBJ1-2; 7 bases align to TRBD1. CDR3 length equals 14 residues. J was trimmed by 7 bases and V by 6 bases; bases with no gene match: 11. Germline V lookup: CDR1 MNHEY, CDR2 SMNVEV (reference sequence). The CDR3 protein is CASREGGRWGGYTF. The CDR3 region has the DNA TGTGCCAGCAGAGAAGGGGGCCGGTGGGGTGGCTACACCTTC.

This clonotype occurred many times. The chain employs TRBV4-1 and TRBJ2-2, with D unclear. The CDR3 length is 14 residues. The V and J ends lost 0 bases and 1 base respectively, with 3 bases between them. Germline CDR1 reads MGHRA; CDR2 reads YSYEKL. CDR3 in DNA: TGCGCCAGCAGCCAAGAGTGGAACACCGGGGAGCTGTTTTTT. Residues: CASSQEWNTGELFF.

This clonotype was seen a few times. The chain combines TRBV28 with TRBJ2-3; 11 bases map to TRBD2. Per the germline V gene, CDR1 is MDHEN and CDR2 is SYDVKM. CDR3 length equals 18 residues. The J segment lost 3 bases and the V segment lost 6 bases, leaving 14 bases of the junction unmatched. CDR3 residues: CASRGSGGAVDGTDTQYF. For the CDR3, the DNA is TGTGCCAGCAGGGGTAGCGGGGGGGCCGTCGATGGGACAGATACGCAGTATTTT. Supplemented by reference TRBV28 and TRBJ2-3, the full variable domain reads DVKVTQSSRYLVKRTGEKVFLECVQDMDHENMFWYRQDPGLGLRLIYFSYDVKMKEKGDIPEGYSVSREKKERFSLILESASTNQTSMYLCASRGSGGAVDGTDTQYFGPGTRLTVL.

This clonotype was seen more than once but under ten times. The chain links TRBV13 to TRBJ2-4; 9 positions match TRBD1. V lost 5 bases to trimming and J lost 9 bases; unmatched junction nucleotides: 11. There are 15 residues in the CDR3. Germline assignment: CDR1 PRHDT and CDR2 FYEKMQ (reference sequence). CDR3 protein: CASSGTGRMRSIQYF. The CDR3 DNA reads as TGTGCCAGCAGCGGGACAGGGAGGATGAGAAGCATTCAGTACTTC. The full variable domain, in which reference TRBV13 and TRBJ2-4 provide the parts outside the CDR3, is AAGVIQSPRHLIKEKRETATLKCYPIPRHDTVYWYQQGPGQDPQFLISFYEKMQSDKGSIPDRFSAQQFSDYHSELNMSSLELGDSALYFCASSGTGRMRSIQYFGAGTRLSVL.

In its sample, this clonotype was seen a few times. The chain has TRBV6-5 and TRBJ1-2; 8 positions match TRBD1. This CDR3 has 15 residues. The V gene end was trimmed by 4 bases and the J gene end by 4 bases; junction bases not matched to a gene: 8. CDR1 is MNHEY and CDR2 is SVGAGI in the germline V gene. CDR3 nucleotide sequence: TGTGCCAGCAGTTCCCCGGACAGGGATGGCTATGGCTACACCTTC. Its translation: CASSSPDRDGYGYTF.

This clonotype was observed a handful of times. This chain uses TRBV7-9 with TRBJ2-4; no reliable D call. The V and J ends lost 5 bases and 0 bases respectively, with 14 bases between them. Per germline, CDR1 SEHNR and CDR2 FQNEAQ (reference sequence). There are 16 residues in the CDR3. The CDR3 loop reads CASSPRLGEAKNIQYF. The CDR3 DNA follows: TGTGCCAGCAGCCCTCGCCTGGGCGAAGCCAAAAACATTCAGTACTTC.

V is TRBV4-1 and J is TRBJ2-3; 7 nucleotides line up with TRBD1. CDR1 and CDR2 (germline): MGHRA, YSYEKL. This CDR3 region has 15 residues. V dropped 4 bases and J dropped 2; count of bases not matched to a gene: 6. The chain's CDR3 is CASSRQGGDTDTQYF. Written as DNA, the CDR3 is TGCGCCAGCAGCCGACAGGGTGGGGACACAGATACGCAGTATTTT.

DNA of the CDR3: TGTGCCAGCAACAGTGGGGTAAACTATGGCTACACCTTC. Amino acid sequence: CASNSGVNYGYTF. The genes are TRBV9 and TRBJ1-2; no reliable D call. The germline V gene encodes CDR1 SGDLS and CDR2 YYNGEE. Trimming shortened V by 6 bases and J by 2 bases, and 11 bases separated the two germline ends. The CDR3 sequence is 13 residues long.

This chain links TRBV5-6 with TRBJ1-4; D not certain. V dropped 2 bases and J dropped 8 bases, with 13 bases sitting between them. There are 14 residues in the CDR3. The germline V gene has CDR1 SGHDT and CDR2 YYEEEE. The CDR3 loop is CASSLPPRGEKLFF. The CDR3 DNA reads as TGTGCCAGCAGCTTACCGCCGAGAGGAGAAAAACTGTTTTTT.

Remarks on this clonotype: This could be a read error, since a much larger clone is one nucleotide away. The genes are TRBV7-9 and TRBJ2-5; D is unresolved. CDR3 length equals 14 residues. The germline gives CDR1 SEHNR, CDR2 FQNEAQ (reference sequence). The V gene lost 4 bases and the J gene lost 1 base, with 10 bases spanning the gap. CDR3 amino acids: CASSSPTTQETQYF. CDR3 nucleotides: TGTGCCAGCAGCTCACCTACGACCCAAGAGACCCAGTACTTC.